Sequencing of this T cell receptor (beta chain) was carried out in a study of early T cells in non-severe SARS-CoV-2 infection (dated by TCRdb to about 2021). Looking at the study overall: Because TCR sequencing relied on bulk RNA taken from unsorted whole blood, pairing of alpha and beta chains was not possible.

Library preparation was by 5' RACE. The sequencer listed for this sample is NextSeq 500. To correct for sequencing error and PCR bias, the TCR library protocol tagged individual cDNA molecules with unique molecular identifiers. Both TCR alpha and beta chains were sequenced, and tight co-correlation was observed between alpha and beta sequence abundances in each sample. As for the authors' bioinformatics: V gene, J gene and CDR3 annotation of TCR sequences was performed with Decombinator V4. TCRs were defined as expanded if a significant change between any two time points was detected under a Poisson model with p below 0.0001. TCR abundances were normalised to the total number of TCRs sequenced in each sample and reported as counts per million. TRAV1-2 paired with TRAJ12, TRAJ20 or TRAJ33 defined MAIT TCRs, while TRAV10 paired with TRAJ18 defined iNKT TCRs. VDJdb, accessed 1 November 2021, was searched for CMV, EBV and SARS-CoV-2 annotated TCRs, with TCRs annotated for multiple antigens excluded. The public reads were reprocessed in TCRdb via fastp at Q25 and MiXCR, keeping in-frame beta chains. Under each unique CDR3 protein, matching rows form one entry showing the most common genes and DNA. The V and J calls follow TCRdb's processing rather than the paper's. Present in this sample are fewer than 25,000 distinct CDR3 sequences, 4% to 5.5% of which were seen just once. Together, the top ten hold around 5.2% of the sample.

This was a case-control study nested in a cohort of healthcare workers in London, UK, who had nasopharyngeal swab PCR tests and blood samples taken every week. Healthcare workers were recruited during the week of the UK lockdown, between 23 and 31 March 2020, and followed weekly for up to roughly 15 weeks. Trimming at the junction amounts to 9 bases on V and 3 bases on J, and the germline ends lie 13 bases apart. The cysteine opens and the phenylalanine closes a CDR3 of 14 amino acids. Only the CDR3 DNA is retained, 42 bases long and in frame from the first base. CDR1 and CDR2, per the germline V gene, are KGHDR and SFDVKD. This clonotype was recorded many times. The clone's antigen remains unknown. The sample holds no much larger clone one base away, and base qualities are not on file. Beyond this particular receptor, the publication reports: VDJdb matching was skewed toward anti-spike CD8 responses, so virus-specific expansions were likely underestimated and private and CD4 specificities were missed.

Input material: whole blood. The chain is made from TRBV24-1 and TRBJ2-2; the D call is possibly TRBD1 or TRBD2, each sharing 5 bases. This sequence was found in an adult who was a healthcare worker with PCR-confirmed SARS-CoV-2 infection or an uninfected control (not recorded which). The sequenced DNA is TGTGCCACCCTCGGGGCTAGTGACACCGGGGAGCTGTTTTTT. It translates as CATLGASDTGELFF.